This TCR beta chain was identified during a study of shared clonotypes between healthy human individuals. Overall study results and limits: Unshared clonotypes carried lower generation probabilities than those common to all four donors.

As regards this clone: Its antigen is unidentified.

CD45RA-negative memory and CD45RA+ naive subsets were split from the CD4+ cells. This CDR3 has 12 residues. The germline V gene has CDR1 MDHEN and CDR2 SYDVKM. V gave up 4 bases and J gave up 4 bases, with 7 bases separating them. Here immunoSEQ multiplex PCR was the method, and the copy in TCRdb shows in-frame clones only, minus some. The sample includes 900,000 to 1,200,000 clones, approximately 80% of them seen just once. Sequencing used memory CD4+ T cells from PBMCs. As to subset: CD45RA-negative fraction. The sequence was obtained from a man aged 18-30 years in good health. Some clones in this sample may be carry-over from other donors' samples. This chain connects TRBV28 to TRBJ1-1; D is possibly TRBD1 (5 bases). The CDR3 protein is CASSSGTTEAFF. The CDR3 nucleotides read TGTGCCAGCAGTTCGGGGACCACTGAAGCTTTCTTT. The whole variable domain, filled in from reference TRBV28 and TRBJ1-1, reads DVKVTQSSRYLVKRTGEKVFLECVQDMDHENMFWYRQDPGLGLRLIYFSYDVKMKEKGDIPEGYSVSREKKERFSLILESASTNQTSMYLCASSSGTTEAFFGQGTRLTVV.